This TCR beta chain stems from a study of blood T cell repertoires in COVID-19. Study in general: PBMCs, B-cell-depleted T cells, or T cells provided the cDNA or gDNA that made up the material.

Per the original data handling: How many nucleated cells were present was estimated from reference gene primer amplification. Generated by immunoSEQ multiplex PCR, the TCRdb table keeps only in-frame clones and is missing some. V and J calls and clone size follow that table, whereas D and trimming were derived from the DNA. There are roughly 200,000 clones in the sample; 70% to 90% occur only once, and 2.5% to 3.5% lies in the top ten. Sequencing was carried out using peripheral blood. The TCR sequence derives from a man aged 60 to 75 with acute or convalescent COVID-19.

CDR3 in DNA: TGTGCCAGCAGCGCCGGACTAGCGGGAGGTGGGAATGAGCAGTTCTTC. This gives the protein CASSAGLAGGGNEQFF. V and J are TRBV9 and TRBJ2-1; TRBD2 matches 14 bases. Germline lookup yields CDR1 SGDLS and CDR2 YYNGEE. V dropped 3 bases and J dropped 7; count of bases not matched to a gene: 6. This CDR3 is 16 amino acids long. Using reference TRBV9 and TRBJ2-1 for the parts outside the CDR3, the full variable domain is DSGVTQTPKHLITATGQRVTLRCSPRSGDLSVYWYQQSLDQGLQFLIQYYNGEERAKGNILERFSAQQFPDLHSELNLSSLELGDSALYFCASSAGLAGGGNEQFFGPGTRLTVL.